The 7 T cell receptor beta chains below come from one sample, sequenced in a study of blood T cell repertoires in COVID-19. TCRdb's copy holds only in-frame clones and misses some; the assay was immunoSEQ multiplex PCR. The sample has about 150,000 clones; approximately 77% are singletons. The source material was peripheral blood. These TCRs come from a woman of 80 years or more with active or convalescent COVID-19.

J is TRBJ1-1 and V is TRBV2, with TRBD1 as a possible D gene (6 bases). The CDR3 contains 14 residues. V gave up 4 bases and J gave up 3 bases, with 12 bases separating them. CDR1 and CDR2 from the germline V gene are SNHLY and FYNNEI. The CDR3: CASSAQGKDTEAFF. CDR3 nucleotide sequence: TGTGCCAGCAGTGCTCAGGGGAAGGACACTGAAGCTTTCTTT.

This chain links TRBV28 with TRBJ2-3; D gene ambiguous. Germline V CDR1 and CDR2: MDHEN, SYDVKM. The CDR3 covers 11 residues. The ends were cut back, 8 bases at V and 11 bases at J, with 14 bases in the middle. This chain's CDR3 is CASLSPFGQYF. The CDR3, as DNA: TGTGCCAGCCTCAGTCCATTTGGGCAGTATTTT.

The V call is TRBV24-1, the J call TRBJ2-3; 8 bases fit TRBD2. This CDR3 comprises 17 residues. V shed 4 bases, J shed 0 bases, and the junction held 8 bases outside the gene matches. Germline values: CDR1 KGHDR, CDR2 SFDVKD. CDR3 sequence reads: CATSEFTSGSSTDTQYF. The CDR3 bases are TGTGCCACCAGTGAATTTACTAGCGGATCTAGCACAGATACGCAGTATTTT.

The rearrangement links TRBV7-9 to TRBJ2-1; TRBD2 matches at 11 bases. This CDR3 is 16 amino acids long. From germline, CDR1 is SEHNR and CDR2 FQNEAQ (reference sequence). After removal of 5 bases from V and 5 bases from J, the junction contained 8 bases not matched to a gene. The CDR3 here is CASSTRTSGRDNEQFF. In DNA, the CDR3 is TGTGCCAGCAGCACGCGGACTAGCGGGCGCGACAATGAGCAGTTCTTC. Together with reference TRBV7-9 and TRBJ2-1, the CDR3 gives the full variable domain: DTGVSQNPRHKITKRGQNVTFRCDPISEHNRLYWYRQTLGQGPEFLTYFQNEAQLEKSRLLSDRFSAERPKGSFSTLEIQRTEQGDSAMYLCASSTRTSGRDNEQFFGPGTRLTVL.

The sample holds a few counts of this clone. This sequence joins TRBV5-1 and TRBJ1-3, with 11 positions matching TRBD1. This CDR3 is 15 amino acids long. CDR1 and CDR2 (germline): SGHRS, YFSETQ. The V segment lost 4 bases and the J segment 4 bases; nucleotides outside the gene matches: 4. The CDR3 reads CASSAGQGAGNTIYF. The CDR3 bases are TGCGCCAGCAGCGCCGGACAGGGGGCAGGAAACACCATATATTTT.

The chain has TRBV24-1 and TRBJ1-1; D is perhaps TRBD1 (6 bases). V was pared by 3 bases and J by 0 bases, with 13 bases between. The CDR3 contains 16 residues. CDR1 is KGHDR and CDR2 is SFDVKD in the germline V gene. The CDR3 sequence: CATSDNREGVNTEAFF. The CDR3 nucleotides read TGTGCCACCAGTGATAACAGGGAAGGAGTGAACACTGAAGCTTTCTTT.

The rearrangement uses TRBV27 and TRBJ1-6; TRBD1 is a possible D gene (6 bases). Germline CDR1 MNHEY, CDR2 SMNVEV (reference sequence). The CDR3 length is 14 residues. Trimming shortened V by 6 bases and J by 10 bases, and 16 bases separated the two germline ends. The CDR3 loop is CASRLWGLGSPLHF. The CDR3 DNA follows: TGTGCCAGCAGACTTTGGGGGCTAGGGTCACCCCTCCACTTT.